One and the same sample provided the 30 T cell receptor beta chains below, sequenced in a study of early T cells in non-severe SARS-CoV-2 infection. From the 5' RACE reads, TCRdb called clonotypes with MiXCR, one entry per CDR3 protein. Found here are tens of thousands of distinct CDR3 sequences, less than 15% of them singletons; the top ten hold 4.5% to 6.5%. Sequenced: whole blood. All receptors come from an adult who was a healthcare worker with PCR-confirmed SARS-CoV-2 infection or an uninfected control (not recorded which).

V usage is TRBV18 and J usage is TRBJ2-3, with 9 bases fitting TRBD2. The CDR3 sequence is 16 residues long. Germline V gene lookup returns CDR1 KGHSH and CDR2 LQKENI. V lost 5 bases and J lost 2; bases outside the gene matches: 8. The CDR3 DNA follows: TGTGCCAGCTCAACCAGACTAGCGGTCCCCACAGATACGCAGTATTTT. Translated: CASSTRLAVPTDTQYF. Variable domain in full (rest from reference TRBV18 and TRBJ2-3): NAGVMQNPRHLVRRRGQEARLRCSPMKGHSHVYWYRQLPEEGLKFMVYLQKENIIDESGMPKERFSAEFPKEGPSILRIQQVVRGDSAAYFCASSTRLAVPTDTQYFGPGTRLTVL.

This clonotype was picked up many times. The J gene is TRBJ2-3, the V gene TRBV6-4; TRBD2 matches at 14 bases. This CDR3 comprises 15 residues. Germline V gene data show CDR1 as MRHNA and CDR2 as SNTAGT. V lost 6 bases, J lost 4 bases, and 3 bases stayed unmatched. CDR3 residues: CASSETSGRADTQYF. DNA for the CDR3: TGTGCCAGCAGCGAGACTAGCGGGAGGGCAGATACGCAGTATTTT.

At least ten counts were recorded for this clonotype. The genes are TRBV25-1 and TRBJ2-3, with 11 bases matching TRBD1. From germline, CDR1 is MGHDK and CDR2 SYGVNS. CDR3 length: 16 residues. Trimming cost V 5 bases and J 3 bases; bases outside gene matches: 7. CDR3 in amino acids: CASSPWTGGRTDTQYF. The DNA of the CDR3 is TGTGCCAGCAGTCCCTGGACAGGGGGCCGGACAGATACGCAGTATTTT. Using reference TRBV25-1 and TRBJ2-3 for the parts outside the CDR3, the full variable domain is EADIYQTPRYLVIGTGKKITLECSQTMGHDKMYWYQQDPGMELHLIHYSYGVNSTEKGDLSSESTVSRIRTEHFPLTLESARPSHTSQYLCASSPWTGGRTDTQYFGPGTRLTVL.

This chain connects TRBV2 to TRBJ2-3; 8 bases line up with TRBD2. This CDR3 spans 16 amino acids. The ends lost 0 bases at V and 3 bases at J; junction bases unmatched: 5. Germline V gives CDR1 SNHLY, CDR2 FYNNEI. The CDR3 DNA is TGTGCCAGCAGTGAAGCTAAGCGGGGGTTTACAGATACGCAGTATTTT. It codes for CASSEAKRGFTDTQYF.

Concerning this clonotype itself: A read error is possible here, since a much larger clone lies one base away. The J gene is TRBJ2-7, the V gene TRBV29-1; 7 bases match TRBD2. CDR1 SQVTM and CDR2 ANQGSEA come from the germline V gene. The CDR3 totals 12 residues. The CDR3 loop is CSVSLGGYEQCF. CDR3 nucleotide sequence: TGCAGCGTTTCCTTGGGGGGGTACGAGCAGTGCTTC.

V and J are TRBV29-1 and TRBJ2-3; weak D call: TRBD1 (6 bases). Looked up from germline, CDR1 is SQVTM and CDR2 is ANQGSEA. There are 13 residues in the CDR3. Between the trimmed V and J ends, which lost 7 bases and 8 bases, there was a span of 19 bases. The CDR3 sequence: CSAQTGIQGTQYF. The CDR3 DNA reads TGCAGCGCTCAAACAGGGATTCAGGGTACGCAGTATTTT.

The chain couples TRBV29-1 to TRBJ2-3; 9 nucleotides align to TRBD2. The V and J ends lost 3 bases and 6 bases, in that order; junction bases with no gene match: 4. This CDR3 has 13 residues. The V gene's germline CDR1 is SQVTM and CDR2 ANQGSEA. CDR3 DNA sequence: TGCAGCGTTGATGCGCGGGGGGGCGATACGCAGTATTTT. Translation: CSVDARGGDTQYF.

This clonotype was picked up many times. The chain carries TRBV7-2 and TRBJ2-5; 8 nucleotides agree with TRBD1. From germline, CDR1 is SGHTA and CDR2 FQGNSA. The CDR3 spans 14 residues. V lost 6 bases, J lost 5 bases, and 8 bases stayed unmatched. CDR3: CASRSRGRLETQYF. The CDR3 nucleotides are TGTGCCAGCAGGTCCAGGGGGCGGCTGGAGACCCAGTACTTC.

This clonotype was seen only a few times. The chain employs TRBV7-8 and TRBJ2-1, with 12 bases fitting TRBD2. The CDR3 length is 17 residues. Germline CDR1 is SGHVS and CDR2 is FQNEAQ. Trimming at V came to 3 bases and at J to 7 bases, leaving 10 bases not matched to a gene. CDR3: CASSFTGLAGYVNEQFF. The CDR3 DNA follows: TGTGCCAGCAGCTTCACAGGACTAGCGGGATATGTGAATGAGCAGTTCTTC.

J is TRBJ2-7 and V is TRBV9, with D possibly TRBD1 on 6 matching bases. The CDR3 length is 13 residues. The germline gives CDR1 SGDLS, CDR2 YYNGEE. Trimming took 0 bases from V and 7 from J, leaving 11 bases between them. The CDR3 region is CASSVDREGEQYF. The CDR3 DNA is TGTGCCAGCAGCGTAGACAGGGAAGGGGAGCAGTACTTC.

This clonotype was seen a single time. V gene TRBV6-5 combines with J gene TRBJ1-6; D is undetermined. In germline, CDR1 is MNHEY, CDR2 SVGAGI. The CDR3 loop spans 12 amino acids. Trimming cost V 6 bases and J 6 bases, with 6 bases left between them. The CDR3, as DNA: TGTGCCAGCAGCCACCCTAATTCACCCCTCCACTTT. Translating gives CASSHPNSPLHF.

The CDR3 DNA follows: TGCGCCAGCAGCATGGGGCAGGGGTTGATTGGCTACACCTTC. Translation gives CASSMGQGLIGYTF. The chain uses TRBV4-3 and TRBJ1-2; a possible D gene is TRBD1 (6 bases). The CDR3 loop spans 14 amino acids. Germline assignment: CDR1 LGHNA and CDR2 YSLEER. Trimming stripped 5 bases from V and 7 bases from J, with 17 bases between.

This chain uses TRBV5-1 with TRBJ2-1; no firm D call. Trimming left V 1 base short and J 5 bases short, with 4 bases between. This CDR3 contains 12 residues. The V gene's germline CDR1 is SGHRS and CDR2 YFSETQ. The CDR3: CASSLTNNEQFF. CDR3 in DNA: TGCGCCAGCAGCTTGACGAACAATGAGCAGTTCTTC.

This clonotype was observed many times. The chain has TRBV5-1 and TRBJ2-5; D uncertain. This CDR3 has 12 amino acids. The germline gives CDR1 SGHRS, CDR2 YFSETQ. V gave up 4 bases and J gave up 2 bases, with 6 bases separating them. The CDR3 here is CASSINQETQYF. CDR3 coding DNA: TGCGCCAGCAGCATCAATCAAGAGACCCAGTACTTC.

This clonotype was found many times. This chain joins TRBV5-1 and TRBJ2-7; TRBD1 agrees at 9 bases. The CDR3 totals 15 residues. Unmatched junction bases numbered 8, after V lost 4 bases and J lost 3 bases. CDR1 and CDR2 (germline): SGHRS, YFSETQ. CDR3 in amino acids: CASSPEGTGNYEQYF. CDR3 nucleotides: TGCGCCAGCAGCCCGGAAGGGACAGGGAACTACGAGCAGTACTTC. Looking up the rest from reference TRBV5-1 and TRBJ2-7 gives the full variable domain: KAGVTQTPRYLIKTRGQQVTLSCSPISGHRSVSWYQQTPGQGLQFLFEYFSETQRNKGNFPGRFSGRQFSNSRSEMNVSTLELGDSALYLCASSPEGTGNYEQYFGPGTRLTVT.

This clonotype was seen repeatedly, ten times or more. The chain carries TRBV9 and TRBJ1-2; D is unresolved. Trimming removed 3 bases from V and 5 bases from J, with 11 bases in between. Germline assignment: CDR1 SGDLS and CDR2 YYNGEE. There are 13 residues in the CDR3. The CDR3 spells CASSAPERYGYTF. The CDR3 DNA reads TGTGCCAGCAGCGCCCCAGAGAGATATGGCTACACCTTC. Full variable domain (outside the CDR3, taken from reference TRBV9 and TRBJ1-2): DSGVTQTPKHLITATGQRVTLRCSPRSGDLSVYWYQQSLDQGLQFLIQYYNGEERAKGNILERFSAQQFPDLHSELNLSSLELGDSALYFCASSAPERYGYTFGSGTRLTVV.

This clonotype was picked up many times. V is TRBV7-6 and J is TRBJ2-5, with no clear D. CDR1 and CDR2 from the germline V gene are SGHVS and FNYEAQ. The V end was cut by 5 bases, the J end by 4 bases, with 23 bases between. This CDR3 has 17 amino acids. CDR3 sequence (DNA): TGTGCCAGCAGCATCAACGGCTACCGACCTCTGAGAGAGACCCAGTACTTC. Its translation: CASSINGYRPLRETQYF.

This clonotype was detected ten times or more. The genes are TRBV9 and TRBJ1-3; the D gene is possibly TRBD1 (5 bases). Trimming shortened V by 2 bases and J by 0 bases, and 15 bases separated the two germline ends. From germline, CDR1 is SGDLS and CDR2 YYNGEE. The CDR3 spans 17 residues. This chain's CDR3 is CASSVDGDGRSGNTIYF. The CDR3 coding sequence is TGTGCCAGCAGCGTCGATGGGGACGGACGCTCTGGAAACACCATATATTTT.

This clonotype was seen a handful of times. The chain recombines TRBV7-2 with TRBJ2-7; the D call may be TRBD1 or TRBD2 (6 bases each). The V and J ends lost 6 bases and 2 bases respectively, with 14 bases between them. CDR1 is SGHTA and CDR2 is FQGNSA in the germline V gene. This CDR3 has 14 amino acids. CDR3 region: CASSWTGDTYEQYF. CDR3 DNA: TGTGCCAGCAGTTGGACGGGGGACACCTACGAGCAGTACTTC.

The genes are TRBV9 and TRBJ2-7, with D possibly matching TRBD1 (6 bases). The germline V and J ends were trimmed by 0 bases and 10 bases, with 17 bases remaining between them. The CDR3 runs to 14 residues. Germline V gene sequence: CDR1 SGDLS, CDR2 YYNGEE. CDR3 loop: CASSVGGGEIPQYF. In nucleotides, the CDR3 is TGTGCCAGCAGCGTAGGTGGGGGCGAGATCCCCCAGTACTTC.

Ten or more counts support this clonotype. The V and J genes are TRBV5-6 and TRBJ1-5; D is unclear. There are 13 residues in the CDR3. The germline CDR1 and CDR2 sequences are SGHDT and YYEEEE. Trimming shortened V by 0 bases and J by 5 bases, and 6 bases separated the two germline ends. The CDR3 protein is CASSLEPDQPQHF. The CDR3 bases are TGTGCCAGCAGCTTGGAACCGGATCAGCCCCAGCATTTT.

The rearrangement links TRBV12-5 to TRBJ2-7; D uncertain. CDR3 size: 14 residues. The V gene lost 7 bases and the J gene lost 0 bases, with 13 bases spanning the gap. The germline V gene has CDR1 LGHNT and CDR2 FRNRAP. The CDR3 nucleotides are TGTGCTAGTGCTCGTTACGGAAACTCCTACGAGCAGTACTTC. Amino acids: CASARYGNSYEQYF.

This clonotype was counted only a few times. The chain couples TRBV7-2 to TRBJ2-4; TRBD1 aligns across 8 bases. After removal of 4 bases from V and 5 bases from J, the junction contained 7 bases not matched to a gene. The CDR3 contains 15 residues. Looked up from germline, CDR1 is SGHTA and CDR2 is FQGNSA. This CDR3 is CASSSFPGQENIQYF. CDR3 nucleotide sequence: TGTGCCAGCAGCTCATTTCCGGGACAGGAAAACATTCAGTACTTC.

This clonotype was picked up a small number of times. V is TRBV20-1 and J is TRBJ2-3; 7 nucleotides line up with TRBD2. The CDR3 length is 14 residues. CDR1 DFQATT and CDR2 SNEGSKA come from the germline V gene (reference sequence). The CDR3 nucleotides are TGCAGGAACGTCGCGGGAGTTCTTGAAGATACGCAGTATTTT. As protein: CRNVAGVLEDTQYF.

This clonotype was detected a few times. The chain recombines TRBV12-3 or TRBV12-4 with TRBJ2-5; no definite D call. The CDR3 runs to 12 residues. V was pared by 0 bases and J by 10 bases, with 9 bases between. CDR3 DNA sequence: TGTGCCAGCAGTTTAGCTTCTGGGGACCAGTACTTC. Translating it yields CASSLASGDQYF.

The rearrangement joins TRBV6-4 to TRBJ1-1; 11 positions agree with TRBD1. The CDR3 consists of 15 residues. The ends lost 6 bases at V and 13 bases at J; junction bases unmatched: 16. Germline CDR1 MRHNA, CDR2 SNTAGT. CDR3 sequence reads: CASRGVTDRGPNVFF. The CDR3 DNA follows: TGTGCCAGCAGGGGAGTGACGGACAGGGGGCCGAATGTTTTCTTT.

In this sample, this clonotype turned up a few times. The CDR3 is CASRPQAGPHLRVQYF. In DNA form, the CDR3 reads TGTGCCAGCAGACCTCAGGCGGGTCCCCACCTACGGGTGCAGTACTTC. The chain links TRBV11-2 to TRBJ2-7; possibly TRBD2 for D (5 bases). This CDR3 has 16 residues. V gave up 6 bases and J gave up 9 bases, with 27 bases separating them. The germline gives CDR1 SGHAT, CDR2 FQNNGV.

In this sample, this clonotype turned up a few times. This CDR3 is CSLRQSTSTDTQYF. The CDR3, as DNA: TGCAGCTTAAGACAATCAACTAGCACAGATACGCAGTATTTT. This sequence joins TRBV29-1 and TRBJ2-3, with D uncertain. The V gene lost 8 bases and the J gene lost 0 bases, with 15 bases spanning the gap. Germline assignment: CDR1 SQVTM and CDR2 ANQGSEA. The CDR3 consists of 14 residues.

The rearrangement links TRBV12-5 to TRBJ2-5, with 8 bases matching TRBD2. CDR1 and CDR2 from the germline V gene are LGHNT and FRNRAP. The CDR3 sequence is 13 residues long. V lost 8 bases, J lost 10 bases, and 12 bases stayed unmatched. CDR3 in DNA: TGTGCTAGTACGGGACTAGGGGATGAGGACCAGTACTTC. It encodes CASTGLGDEDQYF.

In its sample, this clonotype was seen many times. The genes are TRBV18 and TRBJ1-1; D is possibly TRBD1 (5 bases). The germline V and J ends were trimmed by 2 bases and 3 bases, with 10 bases remaining between them. The CDR3 covers 14 residues. The germline V gene encodes CDR1 KGHSH and CDR2 LQKENI. CDR3 residues: CASSPWGKDTEAFF. Here the CDR3 DNA reads TGTGCCAGCTCACCATGGGGCAAGGACACTGAAGCTTTCTTT.